The rows below give T cell receptor beta chains drawn from one sample of a study of memory CD4+ T cells and cytomegalovirus serostatus. Assay used: immunoSEQ multiplex PCR; TCRdb lists only in-frame clones, some missing. The sample yields about 50,000 clones, 75% to 85% seen once. Sequencing was done on a sample of memory CD4+ T cells from blood. Receptors originate from an adult in good health and CMV-seronegative. Each CDR3 is given with its conserved first and last residue. Expanded clones get a size class; other rows say once, few or many, or leave the size out.

NA,TRBV7-3,TRBJ2-1,CASSLDSRSYNEQFF
NA,TRBV7-9,TRBJ2-7,CASSLGQGISYEQYF
once,TRBV7-3,TRBJ2-7,CASSPRTSGNHEQYF
NA,TRBV7-2,TRBJ2-1,CASSSTSGSYNEQFF
NA,TRBV2,TRBJ2-2,CASSDSVRTGELFF
once,TRBV6-1,TRBJ2-1,CASSEGGRPYNEQFF
NA,TRBV30,TRBJ2-1,CAWSAARNEQFF
NA,TRBV9,TRBJ1-1,CASSVVAGGNTEAFF
NA,TRBV7-9,TRBJ2-7,CASSRGLSAGGGYEQYF
once,TRBV18,TRBJ2-1,CASSPQTSGRIYNEQFF
NA,TRBV29-1,TRBJ1-2,CSVVGAGLNYGYTF
once,TRBV4-1,TRBJ1-4,CASSQDLGFAGKLFF
NA,TRBV10-1,TRBJ2-3,CASSEEDTQYF
NA,TRBV18,TRBJ1-5,CASSPPGGHSNQPQHF
NA,TRBV7-9,TRBJ2-1,CASSLVSGTQKRSQFF
once,TRBV19,TRBJ1-2,CASSVAGTSGGYTF
NA,TRBV10-3,TRBJ1-3,CAISTGSGNTIYF
NA,TRBV2,TRBJ2-1,CASSDGTGGLTEQFF
few,TRBV6-5,TRBJ2-2,CASSYLLNTGELFF
once,TRBV28,TRBJ2-7,CASSRDREGYEQYF
NA,TRBV6-1,TRBJ2-5,CASSEGPLAGGTQETQYF
NA,TRBV25-1,TRBJ2-7,CASSEVDEAYEQYF
NA,TRBV5-1,TRBJ2-2,CASSLRTGNTGELFF
NA,TRBV10-3,TRBJ2-7,CAIRPGQPYEQYF
NA,TRBV27,TRBJ2-7,CASSLLGAYEQYF
NA,TRBV5-6,TRBJ2-5,CASSLSSVAETQYF
NA,TRBV2,TRBJ1-1,CASSQTGLSSEAFF
NA,TRBV5-1,TRBJ2-7,CASSLVGRGSYEQYF
NA,TRBV5-1,TRBJ2-5,CASSVLAGRETQYF
NA,TRBV5-5,TRBJ2-2,CASSYSVDTGELFF
NA,TRBV28,TRBJ1-2,CASRVGGDYGYTF
NA,TRBV23-1,TRBJ2-7,CASRGTVVFSLPKYEQYF
NA,TRBV27,TRBJ2-1,CASSPGRREPEQFF
NA,TRBV11-2,TRBJ2-7,CASSRPGSYEQYF
NA,TRBV6-1,TRBJ1-1,CASSINSQAEAFF
NA,TRBV29-1,TRBJ2-5,CSVEGQGPETQYF
few,TRBV2,TRBJ1-1,CASRTGGEYTEAFF
NA,TRBV2,TRBJ2-5,CASRDLSVSVETQYF
NA,TRBV7-9,TRBJ2-5,CASSSLLAATGGETQYF
NA,TRBV2,TRBJ2-7,CASLPGQRSYEQYF
NA,TRBV7-3,TRBJ2-3,CASSLRPQGRGADTQYF
NA,TRBV7-6,TRBJ2-7,CASSLGATGTYEQYF